A single T cell receptor beta chain is shown here with its context. CDR1 and CDR2 from the germline V gene are GTSNPN and SVGIG (reference sequence). Trimming cost V 1 base and J 2 bases; bases outside gene matches: 7. The length of the CDR3 is 17 residues. The assay was immunoSEQ multiplex PCR, and TCRdb's table has in-frame clones only and misses some. The top ten hold less than 4% of the sample, which has over 45,000 clones, approximately 85% seen once. The sample belongs to a study of OX40 agonist ivuxolimab in advanced cancers. Study context: Melanoma, hepatocellular carcinoma, head and neck or renal cell cancer occurred in dose-escalation patients.

The sampling schedule covered blood at baseline, cycle 4 day 1, and cycle 7 day 1. Source: CD4+ or CD8+ T cells sorted from blood, taken in a trial of the OX40 agonist ivuxolimab. The chain links TRBV30 to TRBJ2-1; TRBD2 agrees at 11 bases. This clonotype originated in an adult with an advanced solid tumor such as melanoma, head and neck, liver or kidney cancer. The CDR3: CAWSASRLAGPYNEQFF. Here the CDR3 DNA reads TGTGCCTGGAGTGCCTCCCGACTAGCGGGACCCTACAATGAGCAGTTCTTC.